This TCR beta chain was captured in a study of radiotherapy plus CTLA-4 blockade in lung cancer. Whole-study results and caveats: Early blood T cell clone changes and increased post-radiation serum interferon-beta were reportedly the strongest response predictors.

For this clone: The antigen is not known.

The study treated chemo-refractory metastatic non-small-cell lung cancer patients with focal radiation plus ipilimumab CTLA-4 blockade. The protocol was immunoSEQ multiplex PCR, while the TCRdb copy is restricted to in-frame clones and leaves out a portion. The sample holds some 110,000 clones; about nine tenths are singletons and the top ten take about 7%. V gave up 4 bases and J gave up 5 bases, with 11 bases separating them. The CDR3 consists of 13 residues. Germline V gene lookup returns CDR1 SNHLY and CDR2 FYNNEI. This material consisted of peripheral blood, taken from a patient treated with radiotherapy plus ipilimumab. The chain links TRBV2 to TRBJ1-1, with D perhaps TRBD1 (5 bases). The sequence was collected from a human donor with non-small cell lung cancer that progressed on radiotherapy plus ipilimumab. The CDR3 nucleotides read TGTGCCAGCAGTGTCAGGGCGAGTACTGAAGCTTTCTTT. This gives the protein CASSVRASTEAFF.